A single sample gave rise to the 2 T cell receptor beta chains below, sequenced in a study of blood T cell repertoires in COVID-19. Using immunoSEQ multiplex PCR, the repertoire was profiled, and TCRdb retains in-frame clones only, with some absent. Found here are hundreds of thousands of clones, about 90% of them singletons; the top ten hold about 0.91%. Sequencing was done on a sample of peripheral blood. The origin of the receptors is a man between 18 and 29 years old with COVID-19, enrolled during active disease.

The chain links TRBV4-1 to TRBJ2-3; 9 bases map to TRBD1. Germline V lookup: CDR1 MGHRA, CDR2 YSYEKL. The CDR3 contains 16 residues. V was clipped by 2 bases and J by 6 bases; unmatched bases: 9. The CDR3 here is CASSQPGTGFTDTQYF. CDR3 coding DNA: TGCGCCAGCAGCCAACCCGGGACAGGGTTTACGGATACGCAGTATTTT.

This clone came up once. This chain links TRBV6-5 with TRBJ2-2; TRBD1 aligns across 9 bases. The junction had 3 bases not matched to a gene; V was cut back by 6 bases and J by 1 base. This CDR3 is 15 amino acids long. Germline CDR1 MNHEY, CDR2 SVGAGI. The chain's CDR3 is CASRYRGRNTGELFF. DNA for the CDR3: TGTGCCAGCAGATACAGGGGGCGGAACACCGGGGAGCTGTTTTTT.